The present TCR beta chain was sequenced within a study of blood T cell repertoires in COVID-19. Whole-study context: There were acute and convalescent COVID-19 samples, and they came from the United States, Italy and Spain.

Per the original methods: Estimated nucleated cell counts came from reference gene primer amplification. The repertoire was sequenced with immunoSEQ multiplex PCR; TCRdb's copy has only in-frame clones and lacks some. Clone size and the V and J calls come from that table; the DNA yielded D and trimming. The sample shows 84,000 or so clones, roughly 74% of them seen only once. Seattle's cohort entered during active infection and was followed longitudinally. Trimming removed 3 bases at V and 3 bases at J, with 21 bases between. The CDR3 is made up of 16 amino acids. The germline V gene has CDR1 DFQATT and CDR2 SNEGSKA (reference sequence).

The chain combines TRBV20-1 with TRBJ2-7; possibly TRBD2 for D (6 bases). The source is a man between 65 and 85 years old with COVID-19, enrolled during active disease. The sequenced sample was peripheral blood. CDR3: CSASGSGLAGSYEQYF. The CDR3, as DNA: TGCAGTGCTAGTGGATCCGGCCTTGCCGGGAGCTACGAGCAGTACTTC.